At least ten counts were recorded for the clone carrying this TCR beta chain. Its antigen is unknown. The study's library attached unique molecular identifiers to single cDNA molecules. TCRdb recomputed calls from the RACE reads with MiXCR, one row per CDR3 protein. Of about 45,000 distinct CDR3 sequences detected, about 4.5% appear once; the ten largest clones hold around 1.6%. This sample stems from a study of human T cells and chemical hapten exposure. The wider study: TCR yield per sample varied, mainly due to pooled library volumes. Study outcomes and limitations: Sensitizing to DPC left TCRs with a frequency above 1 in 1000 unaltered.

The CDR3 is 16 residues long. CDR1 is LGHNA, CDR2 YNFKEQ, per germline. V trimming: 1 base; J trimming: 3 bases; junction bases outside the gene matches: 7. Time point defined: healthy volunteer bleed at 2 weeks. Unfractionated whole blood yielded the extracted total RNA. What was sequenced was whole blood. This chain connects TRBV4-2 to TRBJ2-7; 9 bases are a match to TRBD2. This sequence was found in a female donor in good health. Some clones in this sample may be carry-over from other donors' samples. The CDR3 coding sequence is TGTGCCAGCAGCCAAGTGTTCGATAGCGGGGGCTACGAGCAGTACTTC. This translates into CASSQVFDSGGYEQYF.